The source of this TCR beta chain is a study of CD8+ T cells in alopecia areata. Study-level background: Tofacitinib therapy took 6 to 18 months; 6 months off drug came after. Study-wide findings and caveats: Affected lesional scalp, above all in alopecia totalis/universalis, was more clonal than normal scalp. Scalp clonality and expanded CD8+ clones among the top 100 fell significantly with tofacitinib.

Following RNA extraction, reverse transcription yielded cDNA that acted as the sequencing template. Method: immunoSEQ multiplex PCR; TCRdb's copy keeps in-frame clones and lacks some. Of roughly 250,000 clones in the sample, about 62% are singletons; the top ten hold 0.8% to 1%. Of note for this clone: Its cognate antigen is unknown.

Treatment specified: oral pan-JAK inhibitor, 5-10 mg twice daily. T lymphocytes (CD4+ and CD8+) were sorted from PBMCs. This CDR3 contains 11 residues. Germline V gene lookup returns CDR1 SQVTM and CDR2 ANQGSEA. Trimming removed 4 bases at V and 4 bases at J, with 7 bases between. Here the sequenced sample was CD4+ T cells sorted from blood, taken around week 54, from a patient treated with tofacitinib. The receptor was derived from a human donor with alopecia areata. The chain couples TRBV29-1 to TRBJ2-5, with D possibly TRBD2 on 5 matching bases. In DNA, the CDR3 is TGCAGCGTTGTAAGCGGAGAGACCCAGTACTTC. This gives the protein CSVVSGETQYF.